The T cell receptor beta chain described here comes from a study of blood T cells in healthy people across ages. The CDR3 length is 17 residues. Germline V gene lookup returns CDR1 SGHRS and CDR2 YFSETQ. J gave up 2 bases and V 0 bases, and 9 bases lay outside the gene matches. About this clonotype itself: Its target is not known.

Together with a sample-barcoded 5' primer, a J-beta primer mix was included in a second PCR lasting about 7 to 12 cycles. TCRdb fed the 5' RACE reads into MiXCR, producing one record per CDR3 protein. The sample consists of about 1.8 million distinct CDR3 sequences, approximately 50% of them appearing once. Study-wide findings and caveats: Expanded clonotype shifts may have been confounded, as the donors had an unknown CMV status.

Sample: blood. The origin of this receptor is a middle-aged woman in good health. The genes are TRBV5-1 and TRBJ2-3, with 7 nucleotides matching TRBD2. CDR3 nucleotides: TGCGCCAGCAGCTTGGCCGGGCTAGCGGACATCACAGATACGCAGTATTTT. Its translation is CASSLAGLADITDTQYF.